The 21 T cell receptor beta chains below were found in one sample sequenced in a study of regulatory T cells in long-lasting Graves disease. Noted time point: newly diagnosed GD, antithyroid drugs for less than 3 months. PBMC RNA was the source of the TCR library. Arm-PCR of CDR3 regions with iRepertoire HTBI primers generated TCR beta libraries. TCRdb re-called the multiplex PCR reads through MiXCR, storing one row per CDR3 protein. The sample gives hundreds of thousands of distinct CDR3 sequences, around 15% of which show up once; about 12% is in the top ten. The same sample was also used in a study of T cells in Graves' hyperthyroidism and ophthalmopathy.

Sequenced material: peripheral blood mononuclear cells (PBMCs), taken at new diagnosis, from a patient treated with antithyroid drugs. These receptors came from a man aged 18 to 30 with Graves disease.

This clonotype was counted between two and nine times. The chain uses TRBV13 and TRBJ2-1, with D maybe TRBD1 (6 bases). The CDR3 runs to 14 residues. Germline V CDR1 and CDR2: PRHDT, FYEKMQ (reference sequence). V was cut by 1 base and J by 7 bases, with 11 bases left in between. CDR3 DNA sequence: TGTGCCAGCAGCTTAGAGGCAGGGGATAATGAGCAGTTCTTC. As protein: CASSLEAGDNEQFF.

There are a few counts of this clonotype. The chain carries TRBV27 and TRBJ2-6; TRBD1 matches 11 bases. The junction had 3 bases not matched to a gene; V was cut back by 2 bases and J by 0 bases. Germline V CDR1 and CDR2: MNHEY, SMNVEV (reference sequence). The CDR3 spans 18 residues. The CDR3 coding sequence is TGTGCCAGCAGTTTAGGGACAGGGGGAAACTCTGGGGCCAACGTCCTGACTTTC. Its translation is CASSLGTGGNSGANVLTF.

This clonotype showed up just once. This may be a read error: a much more frequent sequence differs by one nucleotide. The chain couples TRBV24-1 to TRBJ2-1, with D possibly TRBD1 on 5 matching bases. Germline lookup yields CDR1 KGHDR and CDR2 SFDVKD. The CDR3 sequence is 16 residues long. DNA for the CDR3: TGTGCCACCAGTGATGGGGCAAGAACGGGCCAAGAGACCCAGCACTTC. Protein: CATSDGARTGQETQHF.

About this clonotype: Given a much more abundant clone one base away, this may be a read error. The chain uses TRBV6-5 and TRBJ2-1, with 13 nucleotides matching TRBD2. There are 18 residues in the CDR3. The V and J ends lost 0 bases and 7 bases, in that order; junction bases with no gene match: 9. The germline V gene has CDR1 MNHEY and CDR2 SVGAGI. CDR3 nucleotides: TGTGCCAGCAGTTACTCACTAGCGGGAGGGCACATAGGGAATGAGCAGTTCTTC. The encoded protein is CASSYSLAGGHIGNEQFF.

In this sample, this clonotype turned up a few times. This rearrangement joins TRBV18 to TRBJ1-5, with D unresolved. V was pared by 2 bases and J by 5 bases, with 13 bases between. Per germline, CDR1 KGHSH and CDR2 LQKENI. This CDR3 is 15 amino acids long. The CDR3 DNA follows: TGTGCCAGCTCACCAGGGGATACCTGGCATCAGCCCCAGCATTTT. The encoded protein is CASSPGDTWHQPQHF.

This clonotype was observed once. This chain uses TRBV30 with TRBJ1-5; 8 bases match TRBD1. CDR1 GTSNPN and CDR2 SVGIG come from the germline V gene (reference sequence). This CDR3 contains 12 residues. The trim removed 5 bases at V and 7 bases at J, leaving 4 bases unmatched. In DNA form, the CDR3 reads TGTGCCTGGGGACAGGGAGACCAGCCCCAGCATTTT. Its protein product is CAWGQGDQPQHF. Filled out from reference TRBV30 and TRBJ1-5, the complete variable domain reads SQTIHQWPATLVQPVGSPLSLECTVEGTSNPNLYWYRQAAGRGLQLLFYSVGIGQISSEVPQNLSASRPQDRQFILSSKKLLLSDSGFYLCAWGQGDQPQHFGDGTRLSIL.

This clonotype was counted between two and nine times. This chain connects TRBV11-2 to TRBJ2-1, with a tentative D call TRBD2 (5 bases). From germline, CDR1 is SGHAT and CDR2 FQNNGV. V dropped 6 bases and J dropped 0 bases, with 12 bases sitting between them. This CDR3 contains 15 residues. Here the CDR3 DNA reads TGTGCCAGCAGACGGACTCCGAGCTCCTACAATGAGCAGTTCTTC. Translating gives CASRRTPSSYNEQFF.

The sample holds many counts of this clonotype. This rearrangement joins TRBV20-1 to TRBJ1-1; a possible D gene is TRBD1 (5 bases). CDR3 length: 13 residues. Germline CDR1 reads DFQATT; CDR2 reads SNEGSKA (reference sequence). The V end was cut by 3 bases, the J end by 3 bases, with 11 bases between. DNA of the CDR3: TGCAGTGCTAGCCCGGGGGTGTACACTGAAGCTTTCTTT. Its protein is CSASPGVYTEAFF.

The chain combines TRBV10-3 with TRBJ2-1, with 11 bases fitting TRBD2. Germline trimming cut 2 bases from V and 12 bases from J; bases unmatched to any gene: 9. The germline V gene encodes CDR1 ENHRY and CDR2 SYGVKD. This CDR3 comprises 15 residues. The CDR3 spells CAISEVTSGKGVQFF. CDR3 bases: TGTGCCATCAGTGAGGTGACTAGCGGGAAGGGTGTGCAGTTCTTC.

Regarding this clonotype: Given a much more abundant clone one base away, this may be a read error. V usage is TRBV28 and J usage is TRBJ2-7, with 9 bases fitting TRBD1. This CDR3 is built from 14 residues. Germline V gives CDR1 MDHEN, CDR2 SYDVKM. Trimming removed 3 bases from V and 9 bases from J; junction bases left unmatched: 9. The CDR3 region has the DNA TGTGCCAGCAGTTTCCGACAGGGGGGCTTCGGGCAGTACTTC. Its translation is CASSFRQGGFGQYF.

This clonotype was counted at least ten times. V is TRBV20-1 and J is TRBJ2-1, with TRBD2 matching 7 bases. Unmatched junction bases numbered 7, after V lost 3 bases and J lost 2 bases. CDR1 and CDR2 from the germline V gene are DFQATT and SNEGSKA (reference sequence). There are 15 residues in the CDR3. CDR3 in DNA: TGCAGTGCTAGGGCGGGGAGGGCCCCCTACAATGAGCAGTTCTTC. Amino acid sequence: CSARAGRAPYNEQFF.

This clonotype has more than one count but fewer than ten. The V gene is TRBV14, the J gene TRBJ2-4; 7 bases match TRBD2. The junction had 9 bases not matched to a gene; V was cut back by 4 bases and J by 0 bases. The CDR3 sequence is 17 residues long. From germline, CDR1 is SGHDN and CDR2 FVKESK. The chain's CDR3 is CASSRQLATGAKNIQYF. For the CDR3, the DNA is TGTGCCAGCAGCCGCCAACTAGCGACCGGAGCCAAAAACATTCAGTACTTC.

In its sample, this clonotype was seen many times. The chain is built from TRBV30 and TRBJ1-5; the D gene is possibly TRBD1 (5 bases). The CDR3 extends over 14 amino acids. CDR1 GTSNPN and CDR2 SVGIG come from the germline V gene (reference sequence). V lost 3 bases, J lost 6 bases, and 15 bases lay in between. CDR3 DNA sequence: TGTGCCTGGAGAGGCGGAGACAGAGGTCAGCCCCAGCATTTT. Translation gives CAWRGGDRGQPQHF. The variable domain in full, with the rest retrieved from reference TRBV30 and TRBJ1-5, is SQTIHQWPATLVQPVGSPLSLECTVEGTSNPNLYWYRQAAGRGLQLLFYSVGIGQISSEVPQNLSASRPQDRQFILSSKKLLLSDSGFYLCAWRGGDRGQPQHFGDGTRLSIL.

This clonotype was recorded many times. V usage is TRBV27 and J usage is TRBJ2-5; D call uncertain. Trimming took 8 bases from V and 7 from J, leaving 14 bases between them. CDR3 length equals 12 residues. The germline V gene has CDR1 MNHEY and CDR2 SMNVEV (reference sequence). CDR3 residues: CASEPPDGTQYF. CDR3 in DNA: TGTGCCAGCGAACCCCCGGATGGGACCCAGTACTTC.

A word on this clonotype: A clone one base away is much larger, so this may be a read error. The chain has TRBV10-3 and TRBJ2-7; 9 bases align to TRBD2. The V gene end was trimmed by 2 bases and the J gene end by 7 bases; junction bases not matched to a gene: 15. Germline CDR1 is ENHRY and CDR2 is SYGVKD. The CDR3 covers 17 residues. CDR3 sequence: CAISEEWREGLSGEQYF. The CDR3, as DNA: TGTGCCATCAGTGAGGAATGGCGGGAGGGTTTGAGTGGTGAGCAGTACTTC.

The rearrangement joins TRBV5-1 to TRBJ2-5; the D gene is possibly TRBD1 (6 bases). Germline lookup yields CDR1 SGHRS and CDR2 YFSETQ. The germline V and J ends were trimmed by 2 bases and 5 bases, with 22 bases remaining between them. This CDR3 has 17 residues. In DNA form, the CDR3 reads TGCGCCAGCAGCTTATTAGGACAGCCCTACCTGCCTGAGACCCAGTACTTC. This codes for CASSLLGQPYLPETQYF.

The rearrangement uses TRBV5-5 and TRBJ2-6; D call uncertain. Germline CDR1 reads SGHKS; CDR2 reads YYEKEE (reference sequence). The CDR3 is 18 residues long. Deletions cut 4 bases from V and 4 bases from J, with 21 bases between. DNA for the CDR3: TGTGCCAGCAGCGCAACGGGCGGTTGGTCGTTAGGGGCCAACGTCCTGACTTTC. Its translation: CASSATGGWSLGANVLTF.

Only a few counts were recorded for this clonotype. The chain recombines TRBV20-1 with TRBJ2-7; either TRBD1 or TRBD2 may supply D (6 bases each). The V gene's germline CDR1 is DFQATT and CDR2 SNEGSKA (reference sequence). This CDR3 is built from 15 residues. The germline V and J ends were trimmed by 5 bases and 2 bases, with 19 bases remaining between them. The CDR3 reads CSAPSGGTATYEQYF. The CDR3 DNA reads TGCAGTGCTCCCTCCGGGGGCACGGCTACCTACGAGCAGTACTTC.

A few counts support this clonotype. One end of the junction varies from germline; a read error may be responsible. The rearrangement joins TRBV12-3 or TRBV12-4 to TRBJ1-1, with a possible D match to TRBD1 (5 bases). There are 15 residues in the CDR3. CDR3 region: CASSPPPGRGTEAFF. For the CDR3, the DNA is TGTGCCAGCAGCCCTCCACCAGGGAGGGGAACTGAAGCTTTCTTC.

This chain uses TRBV19 with TRBJ2-7; TRBD1 aligns across 8 bases. With V trimmed by 1 base and J by 5 bases, 10 bases remained unmatched. This CDR3 is built from 16 residues. Germline CDR1 and CDR2: LNHDA and SQIVND (reference sequence). This CDR3 reads CASSIVGRQGTDEQYF. CDR3 sequence (DNA): TGTGCCAGTAGTATAGTAGGAAGACAGGGGACAGACGAGCAGTACTTC.

The DNA for the CDR3 is TGTGCCAGCAGTAGGGCACACAATGAGCAGTTCTTC. Its protein is CASSRAHNEQFF. The chain has TRBV9 and TRBJ2-1; D is undetermined. The CDR3 spans 12 residues. Trimming left V 5 bases short and J 5 bases short, with 8 bases between. Germline-derived CDR1 and CDR2 are SGDLS and YYNGEE.